Each of the 17 T cell receptor beta chains below was sequenced from the same sample in a study of T cell changes during pregnancy in multiple sclerosis. The data were produced by immunoSEQ multiplex PCR, yet TCRdb's version contains in-frame clones alone and is incomplete. The sample records tens of thousands of clones, around nine tenths being singletons. The source material was CD4+ T cells from peripheral blood mononuclear cells, sampled before pregnancy. The receptors were sampled from a female donor with multiple sclerosis, enrolled in a pregnancy study.

This clone was observed a handful of times. This chain joins TRBV5-1 and TRBJ1-1; maybe TRBD1 (5 bases). The CDR3 length is 17 residues. Between the trimmed V and J ends, which lost 0 bases and 2 bases, there was a span of 17 bases. Germline V gene sequence: CDR1 SGHRS, CDR2 YFSETQ. For the CDR3, the DNA is TGCGCCAGCAGCTTGGGGCAGGGTCAGGGTTTTAACACTGAAGCTTTCTTT. Amino acids: CASSLGQGQGFNTEAFF.

The CDR3, as DNA: TGTGCCAGCAGCGGTTATGTACTGGAGTCCAACGAGCAGTACTTC. Its protein product is CASSGYVLESNEQYF. V and J are TRBV11-2 and TRBJ2-7, with D hard to call. The CDR3 sequence is 15 residues long. Trimming left V 5 bases short and J 5 bases short, with 19 bases between. Looked up from germline, CDR1 is SGHAT and CDR2 is FQNNGV.

The J gene is TRBJ2-3, the V gene TRBV15; 14 nucleotides align to TRBD2. The CDR3 length is 19 residues. V trimming: 0 bases; J trimming: 4 bases; junction bases outside the gene matches: 9. Germline V gene lookup returns CDR1 LNHNV and CDR2 YYDKDF (reference sequence). The CDR3 bases are TGTGCCACCAGCAGAGATTTCCCGGGACTAGCGGGAGTGTCAGATACGCAGTATTTT. Encoded protein: CATSRDFPGLAGVSDTQYF.

The genes are TRBV9 and TRBJ2-3; D perhaps matches TRBD2 (6 bases). This CDR3 comprises 12 residues. The ends were cut back, 0 bases at V and 9 bases at J, with 8 bases in the middle. From germline, CDR1 is SGDLS and CDR2 YYNGEE. CDR3 in DNA: TGTGCCAGCAGCGTAGCGGAGGGCACGCAGTATTTT. Protein sequence: CASSVAEGTQYF.

This chain uses TRBV2 with TRBJ1-1, with 8 bases aligning to TRBD1. Looked up from germline, CDR1 is SNHLY and CDR2 is FYNNEI. The V gene end was trimmed by 7 bases and the J gene end by 3 bases; junction bases not matched to a gene: 4. CDR3 length: 13 amino acids. CDR3 residues: CASTEDRDTEAFF. The CDR3 bases are TGTGCCAGCACGGAGGACAGGGACACTGAAGCTTTCTTT. Full variable domain (outside the CDR3, taken from reference TRBV2 and TRBJ1-1): EPEVTQTPSHQVTQMGQEVILRCVPISNHLYFYWYRQILGQKVEFLVSFYNNEISEKSEIFDDQFSVERPDGSNFTLKIRSTKLEDSAMYFCASTEDRDTEAFFGQGTRLTVV.

The sample holds one count of this clone. This chain joins TRBV5-6 and TRBJ2-2; tentatively, D is TRBD2 (5 bases). Trimming took 2 bases from V and 3 from J, leaving 11 bases between them. This CDR3 comprises 15 residues. Germline V CDR1 and CDR2: SGHDT, YYEEEE. The DNA of the CDR3 is TGTGCCAGCAGCTTTGGAGGAGTATACACCGGGGAGCTGTTTTTT. This encodes CASSFGGVYTGELFF. The complete variable domain, with remaining parts taken from reference TRBV5-6 and TRBJ2-2, reads DAGVTQSPTHLIKTRGQQVTLRCSPKSGHDTVSWYQQALGQGPQFIFQYYEEEERQRGNFPDRFSGHQFPNYSSELNVNALLLGDSALYLCASSFGGVYTGELFFGEGSRLTVL.

This chain links TRBV9 with TRBJ2-2, with 8 bases aligning to TRBD2. With V trimmed by 1 base and J by 6 bases, 2 bases remained unmatched. The germline CDR1 and CDR2 sequences are SGDLS and YYNGEE. This CDR3 has 14 amino acids. Here the CDR3 DNA reads TGTGCCAGCAGCGTACGGGGGGGCGCCGGGGAGCTGTTTTTT. As protein: CASSVRGGAGELFF.

This chain connects TRBV27 to TRBJ1-1, with no clear D. CDR1 is MNHEY and CDR2 is SMNVEV in the germline V gene (reference sequence). Deletions cut 5 bases from V and 1 base from J, with 8 bases between. The CDR3 consists of 13 residues. CDR3 protein: CASSAQRNTEAFF. The CDR3 coding sequence is TGTGCCAGCAGTGCACAGAGGAACACTGAAGCTTTCTTT.

The rearrangement uses TRBV25-1 and TRBJ2-7; D is uncertain. The CDR3 covers 11 residues. The V and J ends lost 3 bases and 2 bases respectively, with 2 bases between them. Germline-derived CDR1 and CDR2 are MGHDK and SYGVNS. The DNA for the CDR3 is TGTGCCAGCAGTGACACCTACGAGCAGTACTTC. This gives the protein CASSDTYEQYF.

This chain joins TRBV6-6 and TRBJ1-5; 7 bases map to TRBD1. Per the germline V gene, CDR1 is MNHNY and CDR2 is SVGAGI (reference sequence). V shed 11 bases, J shed 3 bases, and the junction held 10 bases outside the gene matches. This CDR3 region has 14 residues. CDR3 sequence: CAGGRTGSNQPQHF. CDR3 DNA sequence: TGTGCCGGAGGACGGACAGGCTCCAATCAGCCCCAGCATTTT.

The genes are TRBV2 and TRBJ1-1; the match to TRBD1 covers 7 bases. The V gene end was trimmed by 5 bases and the J gene end by 4 bases; junction bases not matched to a gene: 10. Germline lookup yields CDR1 SNHLY and CDR2 FYNNEI. CDR3 length: 15 amino acids. In DNA form, the CDR3 reads TGTGCCAGCAGTTCAATAAGAGGGGGCGGCACTGAAGCTTTCTTT. Amino acids: CASSSIRGGGTEAFF.

This chain connects TRBV19 to TRBJ1-5; D ambiguous. V was trimmed by 7 bases and J by 6 bases, leaving 13 bases between them. The CDR3 consists of 13 residues. Per the germline V gene, CDR1 is LNHDA and CDR2 is SQIVND (reference sequence). The CDR3 DNA reads TGTGCCAGTACCGACTATGGAGGTCAGCCCCAGCATTTT. Amino acids: CASTDYGGQPQHF.

The chain carries TRBV30 and TRBJ2-1, with D tentatively TRBD2 (5 bases). The V end lost 5 bases, the J end lost 3 bases, and 14 bases lay between the germline ends. This CDR3 spans 14 amino acids. Per germline, CDR1 GTSNPN and CDR2 SVGIG (reference sequence). The CDR3 spells CAWLKQTNYNEQFF. CDR3 sequence (DNA): TGTGCCTGGCTCAAACAGACTAACTACAATGAGCAGTTCTTC.

This clone was found once. The genes are TRBV5-4 and TRBJ2-7; maybe TRBD2 (6 bases). The ends were cut back, 0 bases at V and 1 base at J, with 11 bases in the middle. This CDR3 has 15 residues. From germline, CDR1 is SGHNT and CDR2 YYREEE (reference sequence). The CDR3 loop is CASSLGGTLSYEQYF. The CDR3 DNA reads TGTGCCAGCAGCTTGGGGGGGACTCTGTCCTACGAGCAGTACTTC.

The genes are TRBV29-1 and TRBJ2-3; D gene unclear. Germline V lookup: CDR1 SQVTM, CDR2 ANQGSEA. V was shortened by 6 bases and J by 2 bases, with 18 bases between the two germline ends. The CDR3 length is 15 residues. The CDR3 DNA follows: TGCAGCGTCCCGTTGTCACTACCCACCACAGATACGCAGTATTTT. Its translation: CSVPLSLPTTDTQYF.

This chain joins TRBV19 and TRBJ2-7; TRBD1 matches 8 bases. Germline CDR1 is LNHDA and CDR2 is SQIVND (reference sequence). This CDR3 region has 14 residues. Losses at the gene ends were 10 bases for V and 2 bases for J; bases not matched to a gene: 10. The CDR3 is CATRMTGVAYEQYF. CDR3 nucleotides: TGTGCCACCCGCATGACAGGGGTGGCCTACGAGCAGTACTTC.

The gene calls are TRBV28 and TRBJ1-1; 7 positions agree with TRBD1. CDR1 MDHEN and CDR2 SYDVKM come from the germline V gene. With 2 bases clipped from V and 3 bases from J, the junction kept 0 bases outside the gene matches. The CDR3 has 13 amino acids. The CDR3 nucleotides read TGTGCCAGCAGTTTAAGGGGGCACACTGAAGCTTTCTTT. Protein sequence: CASSLRGHTEAFF. The full variable domain, in which reference TRBV28 and TRBJ1-1 provide the parts outside the CDR3, is DVKVTQSSRYLVKRTGEKVFLECVQDMDHENMFWYRQDPGLGLRLIYFSYDVKMKEKGDIPEGYSVSREKKERFSLILESASTNQTSMYLCASSLRGHTEAFFGQGTRLTVV.